These T cell receptor beta chains were read from a single sample in a study of T cell changes during pregnancy in multiple sclerosis. Clones were sequenced by immunoSEQ multiplex PCR, and TCRdb holds only the in-frame ones, with some missing. The data contain 25,000 to 30,000 clones, approximately 91% of them singletons. The specimen was CD4+ T cells from peripheral blood mononuclear cells, collected in the first trimester of pregnancy. Every receptor here comes from a female donor in good health, enrolled as a control in a pregnancy study. Each CDR3 is given with its conserved first and last residue. A D gene is named only where the DNA matches it firmly. Expanded clones get a size class; other rows say once, few or many, or leave the size out.

clone size: NA
D gene: TRBD2
V gene: TRBV9
J gene: TRBJ2-5
CDR3 DNA: TGTGCCAGCAGCGCGTGGACTAGCGGGGGCCAAGAGACCCAGTACTTC
CDR3 protein: CASSAWTSGGQETQYF

clone size: NA
D gene: TRBD2
V gene: TRBV7-2
J gene: TRBJ2-1
CDR3 DNA: TGTGCCACCTCACCGGGACTAGCCTACAATGAGCAGTTCTTC
CDR3 protein: CATSPGLAYNEQFF

clone size: NA
D gene: NA
V gene: TRBV5-1
J gene: TRBJ1-4
CDR3 DNA: TGCGCCAGCAGCTTGGCGGCAGGGGATGAAAAACTGTTTTTT
CDR3 protein: CASSLAAGDEKLFF

clone size: NA
D gene: TRBD1
V gene: TRBV28
J gene: TRBJ1-5
CDR3 DNA: TGTGCCAGCACCCCATGGGGACAGGGGGAGTATCAGCCCCAGCATTTT
CDR3 protein: CASTPWGQGEYQPQHF

clone size: NA
D gene: NA
V gene: TRBV4-1
J gene: TRBJ2-3
CDR3 DNA: TGCGCCAGCAGCCAAGGATTTCCGAGGGGGAACACAGATACGCAGTATTTT
CDR3 protein: CASSQGFPRGNTDTQYF

clone size: NA
D gene: TRBD2
V gene: TRBV7-8
J gene: TRBJ2-1
CDR3 DNA: TGTGCCAGCAGCCGGACTAGCGGGGGATATTCCTACAATGAGCAGTTCTTC
CDR3 protein: CASSRTSGGYSYNEQFF

clone size: NA
D gene: NA
V gene: TRBV11-1
J gene: TRBJ2-3
CDR3 DNA: TGTGCCAGCAGCCAGGGGGATACGCAGTATTTT
CDR3 protein: CASSQGDTQYF

clone size: NA
D gene: TRBD1
V gene: TRBV11-2
J gene: TRBJ1-3
CDR3 DNA: TGTGCCAGCATACGGACAGGGTCTGCCTCTGGAAACACCATATATTTT
CDR3 protein: CASIRTGSASGNTIYF

clone size: NA
D gene: TRBD2
V gene: TRBV4-1
J gene: TRBJ2-7
CDR3 DNA: TGCGCCAGCAGCCAATCGGTACTCTTAGCGGGGAGTGGCTACGAGCAGTACTTC
CDR3 protein: CASSQSVLLAGSGYEQYF

clone size: once
D gene: TRBD1
V gene: TRBV19
J gene: TRBJ1-2
CDR3 DNA: TGTGCCAGTAGTACGACAGGGGGAGTTCCGGGAGGCTACACCTTC
CDR3 protein: CASSTTGGVPGGYTF

clone size: NA
D gene: NA
V gene: TRBV4-3
J gene: TRBJ2-6
CDR3 DNA: TGCGCCAGCAGCCAAGAAAGGGGGTACGGGGCCAACGTCCTGACTTTC
CDR3 protein: CASSQERGYGANVLTF

clone size: NA
D gene: TRBD1
V gene: TRBV6-1
J gene: TRBJ2-7
CDR3 DNA: TGTGCCAGCAGTCGCGACAGGGGTGAATCCTACGAGCAGTACTTC
CDR3 protein: CASSRDRGESYEQYF

clone size: NA
D gene: TRBD2
V gene: TRBV13
J gene: TRBJ2-7
CDR3 DNA: TGTGCCAGCAGCACGAATAGCGGGAGGGCCTACGAGCAGTACTTC
CDR3 protein: CASSTNSGRAYEQYF

clone size: NA
D gene: TRBD1
V gene: TRBV7-2
J gene: TRBJ2-5
CDR3 DNA: TGTGCCAGCAGCCGATATGACAGGGTTTTCGGAGAGACCCAGTACTTC
CDR3 protein: CASSRYDRVFGETQYF

clone size: NA
D gene: NA
V gene: TRBV7-3
J gene: TRBJ2-2
CDR3 DNA: TGTGCCAGCAGCTTATCTTTGTTACAGGCCGGGGAGCTGTTTTTT
CDR3 protein: CASSLSLLQAGELFF

clone size: NA
D gene: TRBD2
V gene: TRBV15
J gene: TRBJ2-3
CDR3 DNA: TGTGCCACCAGCAGAGCTAGCGGCTTCACAGATACGCAGTATTTT
CDR3 protein: CATSRASGFTDTQYF

clone size: NA
D gene: NA
V gene: TRBV30
J gene: TRBJ1-1
CDR3 DNA: TGTGCCTGGAATGTAAGGGGGATTACTGAAGCTTTCTTT
CDR3 protein: CAWNVRGITEAFF

clone size: NA
D gene: NA
V gene: TRBV27
J gene: TRBJ1-5
CDR3 DNA: TGTGCCAGCAGCCCACAGGACCGATCGAATCAGCCCCAGCATTTT
CDR3 protein: CASSPQDRSNQPQHF

clone size: NA
D gene: TRBD1
V gene: TRBV27
J gene: TRBJ1-1
CDR3 DNA: TGTGCCAGCAGTTATGGGACAGGGGGGTACACTGAAGCTTTCTTT
CDR3 protein: CASSYGTGGYTEAFF

clone size: NA
D gene: NA
V gene: TRBV6-6
J gene: TRBJ2-3
CDR3 DNA: TGTGCCAGCCGGTGGGATGCAGGGGCAGCAGATACGCAGTATTTT
CDR3 protein: CASRWDAGAADTQYF

clone size: NA
D gene: TRBD1
V gene: TRBV6-4
J gene: TRBJ1-6
CDR3 DNA: TGTGCCAGCAGTGACTCTCACAGGGGTCGTTCACCCCTCCACTTT
CDR3 protein: CASSDSHRGRSPLHF

clone size: NA
D gene: NA
V gene: TRBV5-4
J gene: TRBJ1-3
CDR3 DNA: TGTGCCAGCAGCTTGCAGGGTCCCTCTGGAAACACCATATATTTT
CDR3 protein: CASSLQGPSGNTIYF

clone size: once
D gene: TRBD1
V gene: TRBV9
J gene: TRBJ1-6
CDR3 DNA: TGTGCCAGCAGCGCCGAGGACAGGGCAGGATCACCCCTCCACTTT
CDR3 protein: CASSAEDRAGSPLHF

clone size: NA
D gene: NA
V gene: TRBV6-6
J gene: TRBJ1-1
CDR3 DNA: TGTGCCAGCAGTTACGATGGGTCGCGGACTGAAGCTTTCTTT
CDR3 protein: CASSYDGSRTEAFF

clone size: NA
D gene: TRBD1
V gene: TRBV5-1
J gene: TRBJ1-1
CDR3 DNA: TGCGCCAGCAGCATTGGAGACGACAGGGGCCCTGAAGCTTTCTTT
CDR3 protein: CASSIGDDRGPEAFF

clone size: once
D gene: TRBD2
V gene: TRBV6-1
J gene: TRBJ2-5
CDR3 DNA: TGTGCCAGCAGTCACCCGGGACTAGCCCAAGAGACCCAGTACTTC
CDR3 protein: CASSHPGLAQETQYF

clone size: once
D gene: TRBD1
V gene: TRBV5-4
J gene: TRBJ1-4
CDR3 DNA: TGTGCCAGTGGGACAGGGGGTCTTCTGTCGGAAGAAAAACTGTTTTTT
CDR3 protein: CASGTGGLLSEEKLFF

clone size: NA
D gene: NA
V gene: TRBV7-6
J gene: TRBJ2-1
CDR3 DNA: TGTGCCAGCAGCTCTACTAGTGGGCCCTACAATGAGCAGTTCTTC
CDR3 protein: CASSSTSGPYNEQFF